A selection of T cell receptor beta chains follows, all from one sample in a study of blood T cell repertoires in COVID-19. Repertoires were generated with immunoSEQ multiplex PCR, while TCRdb's copy carries only in-frame clones and drops some. The sample records 250,000 to 350,000 clones, 80% to 90% being singletons. The sample taken for sequencing was PBMCs or T cells enriched from blood (not recorded which). The receptors were gathered from a woman aged 18-35 years who had recovered from COVID-19. Each CDR3 is given without its conserved first and last residue. Clone size is not always given. Where it is, it says once, few, many or a class for expanded clones.

v_call	cdr3_length	j_call	clone_size	cdr3_aa
TRBV4-1	12	TRBJ2-7	NA	ASSQQGGGYEQY
TRBV20-1	9	TRBJ1-1	NA	SAPWGGEAF
TRBV29-1	11	TRBJ1-2	NA	SVEWDRDYGYT
TRBV28	13	TRBJ2-1	NA	ASSQGLAGGFEQF
TRBV3-1/TRBV3-2	12	TRBJ1-1	NA	ASSAGQANTEAF
TRBV2	16	TRBJ2-6	NA	AREPEQGVNSGANVLT
TRBV20-1	13	TRBJ1-1	NA	SASVPDRENTEAF
TRBV18	13	TRBJ2-7	NA	ASSPPRGLSYEQY
TRBV19	14	TRBJ1-1	NA	ASSIDDSRGKVAAF
TRBV3-1/TRBV3-2	12	TRBJ2-5	NA	ASSQVSGAQTQY
TRBV7-8	13	TRBJ2-7	NA	ASSQTGQGAYEQY
TRBV28	12	TRBJ2-2	NA	ASTYGVHTGELF
TRBV2	11	TRBJ1-4	NA	ASSLDKPEKLF
TRBV6-1	14	TRBJ1-2	NA	ASSARGTVTSFGYT
TRBV7-3	12	TRBJ2-1	NA	ASSLRAGGNEQF
TRBV5-6	15	TRBJ2-3	once	ASSHPGLAGVTDTQY
TRBV5-1	17	TRBJ2-5	NA	ASSYRLAGGPDVWGTQY
TRBV4-1	12	TRBJ2-7	once	ASSAQGDTYEQY
TRBV20-1	9	TRBJ1-1	few	SAGGSTEAF
TRBV27	13	TRBJ1-2	once	ASSTNSPGSGGYT
TRBV18	14	TRBJ2-5	NA	ASSPDFSGGAETQY
TRBV5-1	12	TRBJ2-7	NA	ASSAGTVTLEQY
TRBV18	13	TRBJ1-5	NA	ASSQLTGNNQPQH
TRBV24-1	15	TRBJ2-5	NA	ATSDSTSGGVGETQY
TRBV7-2	15	TRBJ2-7	NA	ASSRPPGTGVSYEQY
TRBV28	9	TRBJ1-2	NA	ASGPGHIHT
TRBV3-1/TRBV3-2	14	TRBJ1-1	NA	ASSPHPGQGETEAF